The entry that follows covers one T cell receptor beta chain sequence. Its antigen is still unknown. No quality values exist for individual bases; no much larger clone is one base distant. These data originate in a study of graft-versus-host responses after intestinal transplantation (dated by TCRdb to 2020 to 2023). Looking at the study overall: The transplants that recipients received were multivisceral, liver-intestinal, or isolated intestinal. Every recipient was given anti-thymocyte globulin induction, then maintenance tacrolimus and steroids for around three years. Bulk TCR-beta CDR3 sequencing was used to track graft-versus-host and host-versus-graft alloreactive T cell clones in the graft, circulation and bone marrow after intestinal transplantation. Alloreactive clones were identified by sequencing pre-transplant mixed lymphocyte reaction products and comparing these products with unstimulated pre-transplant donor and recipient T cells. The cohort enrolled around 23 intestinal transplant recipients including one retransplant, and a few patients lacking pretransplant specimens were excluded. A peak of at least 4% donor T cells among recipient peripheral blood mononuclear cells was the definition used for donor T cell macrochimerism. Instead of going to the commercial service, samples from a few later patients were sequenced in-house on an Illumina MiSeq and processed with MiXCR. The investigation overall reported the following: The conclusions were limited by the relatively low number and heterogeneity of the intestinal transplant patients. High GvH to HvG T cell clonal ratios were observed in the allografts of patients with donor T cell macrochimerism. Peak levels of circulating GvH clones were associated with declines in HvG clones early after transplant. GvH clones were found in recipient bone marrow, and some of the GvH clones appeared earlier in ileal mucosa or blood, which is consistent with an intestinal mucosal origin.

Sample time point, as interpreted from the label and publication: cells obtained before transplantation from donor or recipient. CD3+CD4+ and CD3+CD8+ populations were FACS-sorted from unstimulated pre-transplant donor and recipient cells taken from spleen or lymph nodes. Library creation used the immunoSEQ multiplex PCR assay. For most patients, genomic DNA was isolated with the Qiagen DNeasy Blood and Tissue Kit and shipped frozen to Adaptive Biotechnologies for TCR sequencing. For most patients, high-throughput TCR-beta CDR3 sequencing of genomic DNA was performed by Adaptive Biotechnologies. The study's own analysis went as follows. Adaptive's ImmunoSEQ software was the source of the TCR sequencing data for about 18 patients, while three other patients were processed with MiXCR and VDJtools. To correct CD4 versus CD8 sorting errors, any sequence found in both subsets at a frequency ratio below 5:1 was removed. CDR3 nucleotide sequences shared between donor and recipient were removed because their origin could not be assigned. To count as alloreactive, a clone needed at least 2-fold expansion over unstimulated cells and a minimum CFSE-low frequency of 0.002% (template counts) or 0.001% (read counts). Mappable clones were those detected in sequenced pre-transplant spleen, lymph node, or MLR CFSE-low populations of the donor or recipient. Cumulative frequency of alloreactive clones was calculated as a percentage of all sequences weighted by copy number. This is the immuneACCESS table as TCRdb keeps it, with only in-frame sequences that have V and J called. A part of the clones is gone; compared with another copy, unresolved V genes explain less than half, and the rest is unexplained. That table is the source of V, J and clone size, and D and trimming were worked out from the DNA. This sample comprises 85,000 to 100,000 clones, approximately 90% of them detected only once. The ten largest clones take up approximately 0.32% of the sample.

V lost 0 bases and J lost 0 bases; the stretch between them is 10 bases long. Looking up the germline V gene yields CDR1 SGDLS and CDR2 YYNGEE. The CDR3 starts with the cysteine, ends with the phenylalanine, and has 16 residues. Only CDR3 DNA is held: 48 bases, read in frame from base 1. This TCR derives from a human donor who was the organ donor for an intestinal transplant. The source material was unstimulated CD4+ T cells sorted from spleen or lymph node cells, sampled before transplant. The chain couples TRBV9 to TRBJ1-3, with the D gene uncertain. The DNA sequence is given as TGTGCCAGCAGCGTAGCCGGCGGTCCCTCTGGAAACACCATATATTTT. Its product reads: CASSVAGGPSGNTIYF.